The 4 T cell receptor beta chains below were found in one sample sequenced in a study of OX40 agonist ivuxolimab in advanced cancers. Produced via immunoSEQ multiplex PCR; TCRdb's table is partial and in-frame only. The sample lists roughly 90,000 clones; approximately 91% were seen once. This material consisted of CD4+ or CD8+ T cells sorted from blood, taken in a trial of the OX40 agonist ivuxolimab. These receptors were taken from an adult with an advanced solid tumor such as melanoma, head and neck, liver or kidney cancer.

DNA of the CDR3: TGTGCCAGCAGTTTATTTTCCAAGCCAGATTCCCTAATCGAGACCCAGTACTTC. This translates into CASSLFSKPDSLIETQYF. The V gene is TRBV27, the J gene TRBJ2-5; the D is unclear. V was shortened by 1 base and J by 5 bases, with 23 bases between the two germline ends. The CDR3 loop spans 18 amino acids. The germline V gene has CDR1 MNHEY and CDR2 SMNVEV (reference sequence).

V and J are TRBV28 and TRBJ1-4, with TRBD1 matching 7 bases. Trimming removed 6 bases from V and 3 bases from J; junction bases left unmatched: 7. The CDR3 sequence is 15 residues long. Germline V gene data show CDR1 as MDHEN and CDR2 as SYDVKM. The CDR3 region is CASSRTGTANEKLFF. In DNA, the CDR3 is TGTGCCAGCAGCCGTACAGGGACAGCTAATGAAAAACTGTTTTTT.

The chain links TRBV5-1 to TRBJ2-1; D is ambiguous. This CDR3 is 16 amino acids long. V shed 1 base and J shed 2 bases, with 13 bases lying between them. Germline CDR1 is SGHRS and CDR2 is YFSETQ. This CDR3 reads CASSLPQLATYNEQFF. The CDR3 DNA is TGCGCCAGCAGCTTGCCCCAACTCGCTACCTACAATGAGCAGTTCTTC.

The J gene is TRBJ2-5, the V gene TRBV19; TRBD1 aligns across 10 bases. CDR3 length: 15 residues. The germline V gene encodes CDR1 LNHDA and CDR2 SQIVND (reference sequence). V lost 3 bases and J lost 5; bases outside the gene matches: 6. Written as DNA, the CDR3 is TGTGCCAGTAGTATTGTGGGACAGGGGAGGGAGACCCAGTACTTC. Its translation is CASSIVGQGRETQYF.